What follows describes a single T cell receptor (beta chain). Its antigen is currently unknown. This record belongs to a study of shared clonotypes between healthy human individuals. General study points: Non-shared clonotypes had lower generation probabilities than clonotypes shared by all four sorted-subset donors. Rarefaction revealed incomplete sorted-subset sequencing despite large depth.

In replicate PCRs of sorted subsets, 150 to 200 ng DNA, 29,000 or so T cell genomes, was used. As handled by the study authors: Without quality scores, immunoSEQ junctional reads could not be filtered like full-length reads. Only in-frame clones appear in the TCRdb table, and some are missing; sequencing was by immunoSEQ multiplex PCR. V and J calls and clone size are copied from that table; D and trimming were computed from the DNA. The sample lists about 600,000 clones, 95% to 98% occurring once. CDR1 MNHNY and CDR2 SVGAGI come from the germline V gene (reference sequence). This CDR3 has 13 residues. Naive-designated CD8 cells lacked CD45RO, were positively enriched for CCR7, and omitted terminally differentiated effector memory CD45RA+ cells.

This rearrangement joins TRBV6-6 to TRBJ2-7; TRBD2 might be the D (6 bases). Sequenced material: naive CD8+ T cells sorted from blood. This TCR derives from a man younger than 45 in good health. The CDR3 bases are TGTGCGGGATCGTCGGGGGACTCCTACGAGCAGTACTTC. Protein: CAGSSGDSYEQYF.